This entry lists 30 T cell receptor beta chains sequenced from one sample in a study of T cell repertoires in cytomegalovirus infection. Their specific antigens are unknown. TCRdb redid the calling of the reads with MiXCR, one entry per CDR3 protein. The sample shows around 100,000 distinct CDR3 sequences, over 25% of them seen only once. Sequencing used CD8+ T cells from cultured PBMCs, obtained from culture after CMV antigen stimulation. These receptors were taken from a human donor in good health (CMV status not recorded). Some clones in this sample may be carry-over from other donors' samples.

The rearrangement uses TRBV2 and TRBJ2-3; a possible D gene is TRBD1 (7 bases). The V gene's germline CDR1 is SNHLY and CDR2 FYNNEI. This CDR3 region has 16 residues. Deletions cut 2 bases from V and 2 bases from J, with 14 bases between. The CDR3 DNA follows: TGTGCCAGCAGTGAAAGGGGCAGGGGGGCCACAGATACGCAGTATTTT. It specifies CASSERGRGATDTQYF.

The chain's CDR3 is CASSFYPPGGARGTQYF. The CDR3 coding sequence is TGCGCCAGCAGCTTCTACCCCCCGGGGGGGGCAAGGGGGACCCAGTACTTC. This sequence joins TRBV5-1 and TRBJ2-5, with 8 bases identical to TRBD2. The CDR3 extends over 17 amino acids. V trimming: 2 bases; J trimming: 7 bases; junction bases outside the gene matches: 16. CDR1 is SGHRS, CDR2 YFSETQ, per germline.

This clonotype was counted only a few times. V gene TRBV5-6 combines with J gene TRBJ1-5, with D perhaps matching TRBD1 (6 bases). V was trimmed by 0 bases and J by 6 bases, leaving 10 bases between them. CDR3 length equals 14 residues. The germline gives CDR1 SGHDT, CDR2 YYEEEE. This CDR3 is CASSLDRAAQPQHF. In nucleotides, the CDR3 is TGTGCCAGCAGCTTGGACAGGGCGGCTCAGCCCCAGCATTTT.

V gene TRBV6-5 combines with J gene TRBJ1-5; 7 bases align to TRBD1. The CDR3 totals 15 residues. With 6 bases clipped from V and 3 bases from J, the junction kept 8 bases outside the gene matches. Germline V gene data show CDR1 as MNHEY and CDR2 as SVGAGI. The CDR3 sequence is CASRPKQGINQPQHF. For the CDR3, the DNA is TGTGCCAGCAGGCCAAAACAGGGGATCAATCAGCCCCAGCATTTT.

This clonotype was seen repeatedly, ten times or more. This chain joins TRBV12-3 or TRBV12-4 and TRBJ2-2; possibly TRBD1 for D (5 bases). V lost 3 bases and J 3 bases, leaving 8 bases between the germline ends. The CDR3 extends over 14 amino acids. The CDR3, as DNA: TGTGCCAGCAGTTTTACAGGAGACACCGGGGAGCTGTTTTTT. Its protein product is CASSFTGDTGELFF.

This clonotype was counted at least ten times. V usage is TRBV7-2 and J usage is TRBJ2-1; D is undetermined. The CDR3 is 17 amino acids. V lost 2 bases, J lost 3 bases, and 17 bases lay in between. The germline CDR1 and CDR2 sequences are SGHTA and FQGNSA. The chain's CDR3 is CASSLSEDLAYYNEQFF. CDR3 sequence (DNA): TGTGCCAGCAGCTTATCGGAAGACCTTGCATACTACAATGAGCAGTTCTTC.

This clonotype was found a few times. The chain carries TRBV20-1 and TRBJ2-1; TRBD1 might be the D (5 bases). Germline V gene lookup returns CDR1 DFQATT and CDR2 SNEGSKA (reference sequence). V lost 3 bases and J lost 10, with 16 bases in between. The CDR3 runs to 13 residues. The CDR3 is CSARDPGFVEQFF. In nucleotides, the CDR3 is TGCAGTGCTAGGGACCCAGGGTTTGTGGAGCAGTTCTTC.

The J gene is TRBJ2-1, the V gene TRBV19; D is ambiguous. The CDR3 is 14 amino acids. V lost 0 bases and J 10 bases, leaving 13 bases between the germline ends. CDR1 is LNHDA, CDR2 SQIVND, per germline (reference sequence). The CDR3 DNA reads TGTGCCAGTAGTATAGATTCCAGCTTTAGGGAGCAGTTCTTC. Protein: CASSIDSSFREQFF.

V is TRBV5-1 and J is TRBJ2-1; the D call may be TRBD1 or TRBD2 (6 bases each). Germline assignment: CDR1 SGHRS and CDR2 YFSETQ. This CDR3 spans 16 amino acids. The V and J ends lost 4 bases and 6 bases respectively, with 20 bases between them. The CDR3 spells CASSAGLGGSTNEQFF. For the CDR3, the DNA is TGCGCCAGCAGCGCGGGGCTGGGGGGCAGCACCAATGAGCAGTTCTTC. The full variable domain, in which reference TRBV5-1 and TRBJ2-1 provide the parts outside the CDR3, is KAGVTQTPRYLIKTRGQQVTLSCSPISGHRSVSWYQQTPGQGLQFLFEYFSETQRNKGNFPGRFSGRQFSNSRSEMNVSTLELGDSALYLCASSAGLGGSTNEQFFGPGTRLTVL.

This clonotype appeared a few times. The chain couples TRBV4-3 to TRBJ1-6, with 8 bases aligning to TRBD1. CDR1 and CDR2 from the germline V gene are LGHNA and YSLEER. The CDR3 runs to 15 residues. The J segment lost 7 bases and the V segment lost 1 base, leaving 3 bases of the junction unmatched. CDR3 region: CASSQGTGRNSPLHF. CDR3 coding DNA: TGCGCCAGCAGCCAAGGGACAGGGAGAAATTCACCCCTCCACTTT.

Many counts were recorded for this clonotype. V and J are TRBV7-2 and TRBJ2-2, with D unresolved. Germline CDR1 reads SGHTA; CDR2 reads FQGNSA. The V and J ends lost 5 bases and 6 bases respectively, with 7 bases between them. The CDR3 consists of 12 residues. The CDR3 loop reads CASSPIPGELFF. In DNA form, the CDR3 reads TGTGCCAGCAGCCCGATCCCCGGGGAGCTGTTTTTT.

This clonotype has only a few counts. V gene TRBV18 combines with J gene TRBJ2-3; 7 positions match TRBD2. Germline assignment: CDR1 KGHSH and CDR2 LQKENI. V lost 6 bases and J lost 2; bases outside the gene matches: 8. The CDR3 sequence is 15 residues long. As DNA, the CDR3 is TGTGCCAGCTCTAGGGACTATCTTTCCACAGATACGCAGTATTTT. Residues: CASSRDYLSTDTQYF.

The rearrangement joins TRBV12-3 or TRBV12-4 to TRBJ2-1, with 10 bases that match TRBD1. The J segment lost 8 bases and the V segment lost 3 bases, leaving 10 bases of the junction unmatched. This CDR3 region has 16 residues. CDR3 sequence: CASSFGTGVVSDEQFF. Here the CDR3 DNA reads TGTGCCAGCAGTTTCGGGACAGGGGTGGTTAGCGATGAGCAGTTCTTC.

The rearrangement uses TRBV6-5 and TRBJ1-1; no clear D. The V gene lost 6 bases and the J gene lost 3 bases, with 8 bases spanning the gap. This CDR3 spans 12 amino acids. In germline, CDR1 is MNHEY, CDR2 SVGAGI. This chain's CDR3 is CASSHEYTEAFF. CDR3 in DNA: TGTGCCAGCAGCCACGAGTACACTGAAGCTTTCTTT.

As for this clonotype: The germline gene is not matched at one end of the junction; a read error may be the cause. The chain combines TRBV7-6 with TRBJ2-1, with D perhaps TRBD2 (7 bases). This CDR3 comprises 13 residues. In germline, CDR1 is SGHVS, CDR2 FNYEAQ. The DNA of the CDR3 is TGTGCCAGCAGTGGGGCCTCGGAGGGGGGGCCGATCTTC. Its protein product is CASSGASEGGPIF.

V and J are TRBV9 and TRBJ2-5; 7 bases fit TRBD2. CDR1 and CDR2 from the germline V gene are SGDLS and YYNGEE. The CDR3 totals 12 residues. Trimming removed 5 bases from V and 3 bases from J; junction bases left unmatched: 1. This chain's CDR3 is CASRGGEETQYF. CDR3 in DNA: TGTGCCAGCAGGGGAGGGGAAGAGACCCAGTACTTC.

This clonotype showed up just a few times. This rearrangement joins TRBV12-3 or TRBV12-4 to TRBJ1-2; no firm D call. This CDR3 has 12 amino acids. Trimming shortened V by 5 bases and J by 6 bases, and 10 bases separated the two germline ends. The CDR3 nucleotides are TGTGCCAGCAGTGAGGGTGGGAATGGCTACACCTTC. This codes for CASSEGGNGYTF.

CDR3 sequence: CASSFPLGGDFVDEQYF. CDR3 nucleotides: TGTGCCAGCAGTTTTCCTCTAGGCGGGGACTTCGTGGACGAGCAGTACTTC. The rearrangement links TRBV28 to TRBJ2-7, with a tentative D call TRBD2 (6 bases). Germline V CDR1 and CDR2: MDHEN, SYDVKM. The CDR3 has 17 amino acids. The V end lost 3 bases, the J end lost 5 bases, and 23 bases lay between the germline ends.

This clonotype was seen repeatedly, ten times or more. The chain is built from TRBV19 and TRBJ1-1; D is perhaps TRBD1 (5 bases). V lost 5 bases, J lost 0 bases, and 10 bases lay in between. The CDR3 runs 14 residues. Germline lookup yields CDR1 LNHDA and CDR2 SQIVND (reference sequence). CDR3 DNA sequence: TGTGCCAGTAGTCCCGCAGGGTTGAACACTGAAGCTTTCTTT. It translates to CASSPAGLNTEAFF.

The chain couples TRBV5-6 to TRBJ1-1; D gene ambiguous. V dropped 1 base and J dropped 2 bases, with 9 bases sitting between them. Germline loops: CDR1 SGHDT, CDR2 YYEEEE. This CDR3 region has 14 residues. The CDR3 reads CASSLQPSNTEAFF. In DNA, the CDR3 is TGTGCCAGCAGCTTGCAGCCCAGCAACACTGAAGCTTTCTTT.

The gene calls are TRBV6-2 or TRBV6-3 and TRBJ2-3; D is perhaps TRBD2 (5 bases). Germline loops: CDR1 MNHEY, CDR2 SVGEGT. The CDR3 loop spans 14 amino acids. Trimming removed 4 bases at V and 5 bases at J, with 13 bases between. The CDR3 region is CASSWEHLRDTQYF. The CDR3 coding sequence is TGTGCCAGCAGTTGGGAGCACCTCAGAGATACGCAGTATTTT.

This clonotype showed up many times. The rearrangement links TRBV28 to TRBJ2-1, with D maybe TRBD2 (5 bases). V lost 4 bases to trimming and J lost 0 bases, with 10 bases between them. Germline CDR1 and CDR2: MDHEN and SYDVKM. The CDR3 extends over 15 amino acids. In DNA, the CDR3 is TGTGCCAGCAGTTCGCCGGGATCCTCCTACAATGAGCAGTTCTTC. The encoded protein is CASSSPGSSYNEQFF.

This clonotype was seen at least ten times. The chain recombines TRBV7-2 with TRBJ1-2; tentative D call: TRBD1 (6 bases). This CDR3 region has 14 residues. Trimming stripped 1 base from V and 3 bases from J, with 9 bases between. The germline V gene has CDR1 SGHTA and CDR2 FQGNSA. The CDR3 reads CASSLGWTDYGYTF. DNA of the CDR3: TGTGCCAGCAGCTTAGGATGGACAGACTATGGCTACACCTTC. Complete variable domain (other parts from reference TRBV7-2 and TRBJ1-2): GAGVSQSPSNKVTEKGKDVELRCDPISGHTALYWYRQSLGQGLEFLIYFQGNSAPDKSGLPSDRFSAERTGGSVSTLTIQRTQQEDSAVYLCASSLGWTDYGYTFGSGTRLTVV.

This clonotype was picked up one time. The chain combines TRBV12-3 or TRBV12-4 with TRBJ2-7, with D perhaps matching TRBD1 (6 bases). The ends were cut back, 6 bases at V and 2 bases at J, with 11 bases in the middle. The CDR3 loop spans 13 amino acids. CDR3 sequence: CASSSTGAYEQYF. CDR3 coding DNA: TGTGCCAGCAGCTCGACAGGTGCCTACGAGCAGTACTTC.

This clonotype was found a few times. V is TRBV6-1 and J is TRBJ2-5; D remains ambiguous. In germline, CDR1 is MNHNS, CDR2 SASEGT. Trimming removed 0 bases at V and 0 bases at J, with 11 bases between. The CDR3 has 16 amino acids. CDR3 amino acids: CASSEASGIYQETQYF. CDR3 nucleotides: TGTGCCAGCAGTGAAGCGTCAGGAATATACCAAGAGACCCAGTACTTC.

The chain carries TRBV6-6 and TRBJ2-5; D perhaps matches TRBD2 (6 bases). Germline CDR1 MNHNY, CDR2 SVGAGI (reference sequence). The CDR3 runs to 15 residues. The V and J ends lost 4 bases and 5 bases respectively, with 17 bases between them. The DNA for the CDR3 is TGTGCCAGCAGTTTCCCGGGGGTTAGGCGGGAGACCCAGTACTTC. Protein sequence: CASSFPGVRRETQYF.

The V call is TRBV11-2, the J call TRBJ1-1; no firm D call. CDR3 size: 15 residues. Trimming shortened V by 4 bases and J by 4 bases, and 16 bases separated the two germline ends. Germline V gene data show CDR1 as SGHAT and CDR2 as FQNNGV. Here the CDR3 DNA reads TGTGCCAGCAGCTCGAGGGCGGATTATGGCACTGAAGCTTTCTTT. Its protein is CASSSRADYGTEAFF. Full variable domain (remainder filled in from reference TRBV11-2 and TRBJ1-1): EAGVAQSPRYKIIEKRQSVAFWCNPISGHATLYWYQQILGQGPKLLIQFQNNGVVDDSQLPKDRFSAERLKGVDSTLKIQPAKLEDSAVYLCASSSRADYGTEAFFGQGTRLTVV.

Only a few counts were recorded for this clonotype. This rearrangement joins TRBV4-1 to TRBJ2-5; possibly TRBD1 for D (6 bases). Deletions cut 1 base from V and 0 bases from J, with 9 bases between. The CDR3 spans 15 residues. The V gene's germline CDR1 is MGHRA and CDR2 YSYEKL. The CDR3 protein is CASSQGRGNQETQYF. For the CDR3, the DNA is TGCGCCAGCAGCCAAGGTAGGGGGAACCAAGAGACCCAGTACTTC.

The V and J genes are TRBV11-2 and TRBJ2-5; D gene uncertain. The germline CDR1 and CDR2 sequences are SGHAT and FQNNGV. This CDR3 has 15 amino acids. The V end lost 0 bases, the J end lost 4 bases, and 12 bases lay between the germline ends. CDR3 region: CASSLEWESIETQYF. Written as DNA, the CDR3 is TGTGCCAGCAGCTTAGAATGGGAATCGATAGAGACCCAGTACTTC.

The sample holds a few counts of this clonotype. The chain joins TRBV27 to TRBJ1-2; D might be TRBD1 (5 bases). The ends were cut back, 3 bases at V and 5 bases at J, with 10 bases in the middle. Looked up from germline, CDR1 is MNHEY and CDR2 is SMNVEV (reference sequence). This CDR3 spans 13 amino acids. CDR3 coding DNA: TGTGCCAGCAGTTTCGGGTCAGGGTATGGCTACACCTTC. It codes for CASSFGSGYGYTF.